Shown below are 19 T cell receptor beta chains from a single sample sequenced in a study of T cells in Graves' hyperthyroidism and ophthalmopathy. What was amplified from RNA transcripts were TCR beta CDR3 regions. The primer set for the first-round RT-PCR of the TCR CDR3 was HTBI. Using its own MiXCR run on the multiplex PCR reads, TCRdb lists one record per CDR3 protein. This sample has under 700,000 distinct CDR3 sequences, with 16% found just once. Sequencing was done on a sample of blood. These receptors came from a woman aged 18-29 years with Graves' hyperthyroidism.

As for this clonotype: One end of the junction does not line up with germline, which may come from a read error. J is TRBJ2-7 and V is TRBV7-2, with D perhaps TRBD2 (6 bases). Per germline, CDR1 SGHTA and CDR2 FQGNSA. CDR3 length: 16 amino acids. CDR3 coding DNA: TGCGCCAGCAGCCAAGAGGCCGGGACTCAGTCCTACGAGCAGTACTTC. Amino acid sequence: CASSQEAGTQSYEQYF.

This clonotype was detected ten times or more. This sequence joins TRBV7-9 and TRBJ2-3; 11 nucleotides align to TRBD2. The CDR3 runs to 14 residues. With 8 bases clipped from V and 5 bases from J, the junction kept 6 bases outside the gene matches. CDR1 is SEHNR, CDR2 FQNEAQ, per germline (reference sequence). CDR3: CASLAGGLGDTQYF. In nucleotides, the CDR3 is TGTGCCAGCTTAGCGGGGGGGCTTGGAGATACGCAGTATTTT. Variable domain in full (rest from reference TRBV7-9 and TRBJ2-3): DTGVSQNPRHKITKRGQNVTFRCDPISEHNRLYWYRQTLGQGPEFLTYFQNEAQLEKSRLLSDRFSAERPKGSFSTLEIQRTEQGDSAMYLCASLAGGLGDTQYFGPGTRLTVL.

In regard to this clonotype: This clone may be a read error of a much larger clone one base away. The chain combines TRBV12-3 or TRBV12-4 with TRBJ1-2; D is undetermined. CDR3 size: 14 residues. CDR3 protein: CASSFSAVNYDYTF. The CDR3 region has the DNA TGTGCCAGCAGTTTTAGCGCCGTTAACTATGACTACACCTTC.

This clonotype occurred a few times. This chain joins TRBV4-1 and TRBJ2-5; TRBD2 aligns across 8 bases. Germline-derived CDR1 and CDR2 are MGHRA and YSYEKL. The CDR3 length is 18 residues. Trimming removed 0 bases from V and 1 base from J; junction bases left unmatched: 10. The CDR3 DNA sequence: TGCGCCAGCAGCCAAGATATGGCGGGGGGCCGCCTCCAAGAGACCCAGTACTTC. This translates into CASSQDMAGGRLQETQYF.

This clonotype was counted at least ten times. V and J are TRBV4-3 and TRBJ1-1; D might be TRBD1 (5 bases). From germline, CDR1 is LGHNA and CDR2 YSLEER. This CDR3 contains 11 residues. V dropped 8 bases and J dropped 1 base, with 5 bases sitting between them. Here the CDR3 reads CASGGNTEAFF. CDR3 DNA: TGCGCCAGCGGGGGGAACACTGAAGCTTTCTTT.

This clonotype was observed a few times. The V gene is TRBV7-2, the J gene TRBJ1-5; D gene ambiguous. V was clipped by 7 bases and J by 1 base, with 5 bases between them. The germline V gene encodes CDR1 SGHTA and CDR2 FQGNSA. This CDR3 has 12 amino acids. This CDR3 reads CASTQSNQPQHF. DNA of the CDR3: TGTGCCAGCACACAGAGCAATCAGCCCCAGCATTTT. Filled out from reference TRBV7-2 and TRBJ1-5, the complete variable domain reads GAGVSQSPSNKVTEKGKDVELRCDPISGHTALYWYRQSLGQGLEFLIYFQGNSAPDKSGLPSDRFSAERTGGSVSTLTIQRTQQEDSAVYLCASTQSNQPQHFGDGTRLSIL.

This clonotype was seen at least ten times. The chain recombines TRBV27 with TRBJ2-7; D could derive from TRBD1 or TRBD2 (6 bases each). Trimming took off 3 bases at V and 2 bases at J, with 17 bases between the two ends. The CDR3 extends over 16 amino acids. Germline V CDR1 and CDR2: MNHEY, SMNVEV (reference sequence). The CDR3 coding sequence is TGTGCCAGCAGTTTCGCCTCGGAGGGGGAGACCTACGAGCAGTACTTC. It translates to CASSFASEGETYEQYF.

CDR3 amino acids: CASSFGTSGSPLLDTQYF. In DNA, the CDR3 is TGTGCCAGCAGTTTCGGGACTAGCGGGAGCCCGTTACTAGATACGCAGTATTTT. The rearrangement uses TRBV27 and TRBJ2-3; 14 bases are a match to TRBD2. After removal of 3 bases from V and 5 bases from J, the junction contained 10 bases not matched to a gene. The CDR3 loop spans 18 amino acids. Germline-derived CDR1 and CDR2 are MNHEY and SMNVEV (reference sequence).

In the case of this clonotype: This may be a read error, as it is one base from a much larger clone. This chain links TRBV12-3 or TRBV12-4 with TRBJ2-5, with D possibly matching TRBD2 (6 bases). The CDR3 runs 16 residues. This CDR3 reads CASSLVGGTSQETHYF. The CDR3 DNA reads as TGTGCCAGCAGTTTAGTGGGGGGAACTTCACAAGAGACCCACTACTTC.

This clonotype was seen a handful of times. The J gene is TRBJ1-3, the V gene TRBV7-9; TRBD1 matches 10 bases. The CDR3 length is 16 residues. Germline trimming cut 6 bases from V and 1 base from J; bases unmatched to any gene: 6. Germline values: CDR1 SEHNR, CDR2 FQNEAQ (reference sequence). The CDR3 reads CASRKGQGISGNTIYF. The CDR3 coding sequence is TGTGCCAGCAGAAAGGGACAGGGGATATCTGGAAACACCATATATTTT.

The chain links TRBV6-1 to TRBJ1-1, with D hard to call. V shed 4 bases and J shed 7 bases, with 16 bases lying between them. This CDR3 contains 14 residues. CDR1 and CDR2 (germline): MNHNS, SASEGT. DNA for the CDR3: TGTGCCAGCAGTGGATATACGGCTCCGGTTGAAGCTTTCTTT. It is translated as CASSGYTAPVEAFF.

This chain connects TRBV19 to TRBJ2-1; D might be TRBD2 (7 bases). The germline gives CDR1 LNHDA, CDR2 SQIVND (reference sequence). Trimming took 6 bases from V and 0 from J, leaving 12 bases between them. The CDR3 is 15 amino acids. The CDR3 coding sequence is TGTGCCAGTAGGGGGGGGCGCAACTCCTACAATGAGCAGTTCTTC. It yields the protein CASRGGRNSYNEQFF.

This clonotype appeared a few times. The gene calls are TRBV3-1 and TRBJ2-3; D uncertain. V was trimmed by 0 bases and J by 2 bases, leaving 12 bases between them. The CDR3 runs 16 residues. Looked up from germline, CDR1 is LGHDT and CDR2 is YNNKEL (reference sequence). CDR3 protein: CASSQEWARDTDTQYF. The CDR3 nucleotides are TGTGCCAGCAGCCAAGAGTGGGCTAGGGACACAGATACGCAGTATTTT.

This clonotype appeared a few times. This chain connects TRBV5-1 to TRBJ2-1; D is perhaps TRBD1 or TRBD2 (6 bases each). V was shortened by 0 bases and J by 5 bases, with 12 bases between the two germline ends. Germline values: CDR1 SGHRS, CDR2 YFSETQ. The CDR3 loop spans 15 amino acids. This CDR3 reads CASSLAEGGHNEQFF. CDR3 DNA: TGCGCCAGCAGCTTGGCCGAGGGGGGTCACAATGAGCAGTTCTTC.

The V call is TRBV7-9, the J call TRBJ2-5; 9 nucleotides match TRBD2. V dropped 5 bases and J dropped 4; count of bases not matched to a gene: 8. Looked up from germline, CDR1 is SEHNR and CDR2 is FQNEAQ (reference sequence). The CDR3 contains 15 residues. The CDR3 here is CASSEYSGSGETQYF. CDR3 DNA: TGTGCCAGCAGCGAGTATAGCGGGAGTGGAGAGACCCAGTACTTC.

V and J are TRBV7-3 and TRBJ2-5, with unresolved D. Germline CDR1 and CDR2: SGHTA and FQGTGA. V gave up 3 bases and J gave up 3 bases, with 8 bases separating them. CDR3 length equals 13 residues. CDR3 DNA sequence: TGTGCCAGCAGCTTTGTAAGGGAAGAGACCCAGTACTTC. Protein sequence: CASSFVREETQYF.

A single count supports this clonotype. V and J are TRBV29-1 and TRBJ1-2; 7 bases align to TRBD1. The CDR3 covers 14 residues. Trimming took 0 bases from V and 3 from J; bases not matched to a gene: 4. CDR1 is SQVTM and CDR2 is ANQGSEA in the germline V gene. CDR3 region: CSVEDSQGDYGYTF. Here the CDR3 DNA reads TGCAGCGTTGAAGATAGCCAGGGGGACTATGGCTACACCTTC. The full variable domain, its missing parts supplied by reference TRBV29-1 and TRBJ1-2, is SAVISQKPSRDICQRGTSLTIQCQVDSQVTMMFWYRQQPGQSLTLIATANQGSEATYESGFVIDKFPISRPNLTFSTLTVSNMSPEDSSIYLCSVEDSQGDYGYTFGSGTRLTVV.

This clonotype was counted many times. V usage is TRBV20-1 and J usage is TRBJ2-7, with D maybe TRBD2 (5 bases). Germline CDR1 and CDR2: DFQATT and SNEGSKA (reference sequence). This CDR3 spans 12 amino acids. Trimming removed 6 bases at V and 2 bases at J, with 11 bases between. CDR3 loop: CSALSGAYEQYF. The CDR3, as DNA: TGCAGTGCCCTGAGCGGAGCCTACGAGCAGTACTTC.

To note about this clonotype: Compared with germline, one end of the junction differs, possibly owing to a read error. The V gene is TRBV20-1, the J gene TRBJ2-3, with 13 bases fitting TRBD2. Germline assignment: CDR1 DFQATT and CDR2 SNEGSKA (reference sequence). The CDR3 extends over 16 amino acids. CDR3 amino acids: CSARGWGLAGTDAQYF. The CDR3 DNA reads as TGCAGTGCTAGAGGGTGGGGACTAGCGGGGACAGATGCGCAGTATTTT.